In its sample, the clone carrying this T cell receptor beta chain was seen a few times. What it binds is not known. The sample is drawn from a study of molecular identifiers for immune sequencing clone quantification. This CDR3 has 16 amino acids. V shed 4 bases, J shed 3 bases, and the junction held 10 bases outside the gene matches. Germline assignment: CDR1 MNHEY and CDR2 SVGEGT. Points from the study as a whole: Clones above 20 RNA copies contained over 97% of effector molecules and under 1% of naive molecules.

Naive CD8 T cells, phenotype CD8+CD4-CCR7+CD45RA+, were sorted. MiXCR was run by TCRdb on the PCR reads, yielding one entry per CDR3 protein. The profile covers about 500,000 distinct CDR3 sequences, with 20% to 25% appearing a single time and approximately 0.8% taken by the ten largest. This receptor was taken from a human donor in good health. Some libraries in this study had Jurkat cell RNA spiked in. Sequencing was carried out using naive CD8+ T cells from blood, with Jurkat cell RNA spiked in. Subset: FACS-sorted CD8+CD4-CCR7+CD45RA+ naive T cells. This chain links TRBV6-2 or TRBV6-3 with TRBJ2-3, with TRBD1 matching 7 bases. This chain's CDR3 is CASSFFRDSITDTQYF. CDR3 bases: TGTGCCAGCAGTTTCTTCCGGGACAGCATAACAGATACGCAGTATTTT.